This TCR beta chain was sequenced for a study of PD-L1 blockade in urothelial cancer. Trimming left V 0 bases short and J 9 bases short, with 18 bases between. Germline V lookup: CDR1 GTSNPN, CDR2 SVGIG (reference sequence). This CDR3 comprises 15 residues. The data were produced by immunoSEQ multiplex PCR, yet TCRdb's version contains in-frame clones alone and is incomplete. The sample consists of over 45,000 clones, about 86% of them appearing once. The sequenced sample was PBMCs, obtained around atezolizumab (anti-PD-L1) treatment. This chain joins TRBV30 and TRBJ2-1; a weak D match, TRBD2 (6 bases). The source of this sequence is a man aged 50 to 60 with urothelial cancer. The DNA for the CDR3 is TGTGCCTGGAGTGTACTTAGCGGAGGGATTGGTGAGCAGTTCTTC. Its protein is CAWSVLSGGIGEQFF.